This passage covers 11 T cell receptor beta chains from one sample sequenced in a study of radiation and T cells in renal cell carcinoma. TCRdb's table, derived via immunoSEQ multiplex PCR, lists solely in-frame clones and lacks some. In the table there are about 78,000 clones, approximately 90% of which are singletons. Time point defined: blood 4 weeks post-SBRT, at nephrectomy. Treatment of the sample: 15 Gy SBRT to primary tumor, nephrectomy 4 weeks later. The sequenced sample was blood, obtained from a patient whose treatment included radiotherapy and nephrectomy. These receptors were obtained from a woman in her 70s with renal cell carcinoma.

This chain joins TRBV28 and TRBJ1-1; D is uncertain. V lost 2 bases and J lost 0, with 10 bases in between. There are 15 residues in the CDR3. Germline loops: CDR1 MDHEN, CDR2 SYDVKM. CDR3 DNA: TGTGCCAGCAGTTTACCGACCGTTTTGAACACTGAAGCTTTCTTT. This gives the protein CASSLPTVLNTEAFF.

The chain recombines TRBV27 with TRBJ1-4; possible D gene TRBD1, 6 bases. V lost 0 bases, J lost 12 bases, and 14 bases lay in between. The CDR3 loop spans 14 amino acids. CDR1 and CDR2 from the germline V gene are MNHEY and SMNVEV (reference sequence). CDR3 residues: CASSLSALQGQLFF. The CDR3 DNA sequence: TGTGCCAGCAGTTTATCGGCGTTACAGGGCCAACTGTTTTTT.

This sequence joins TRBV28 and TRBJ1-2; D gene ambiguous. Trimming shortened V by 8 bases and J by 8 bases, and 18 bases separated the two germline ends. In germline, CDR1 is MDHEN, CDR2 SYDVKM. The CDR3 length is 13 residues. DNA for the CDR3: TGTGCCAGCCCTCGGACCACACGGAACGGCTACACCTTC. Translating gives CASPRTTRNGYTF.

Here the CDR3 DNA reads TGTGCCAGCAGCGAGATGCGGTTAGGGGGCAAGGGCTACACCTTC. Protein product: CASSEMRLGGKGYTF. The chain uses TRBV7-2 and TRBJ1-2, with 7 bases aligning to TRBD1. The CDR3 has 15 residues. Germline assignment: CDR1 SGHTA and CDR2 FQGNSA. V was pared by 5 bases and J by 8 bases, with 14 bases of the junction left unmatched.

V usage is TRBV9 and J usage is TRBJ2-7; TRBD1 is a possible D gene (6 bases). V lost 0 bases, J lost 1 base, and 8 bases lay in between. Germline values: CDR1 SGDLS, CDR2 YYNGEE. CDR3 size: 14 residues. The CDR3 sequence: CASSVAQGSYEQYF. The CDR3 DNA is TGTGCCAGCAGCGTAGCACAGGGATCCTACGAGCAGTACTTC.

The CDR3 reads CASSPDQRTGRETQYF. The CDR3 coding sequence is TGTGCCAGCAGCCCAGACCAACGGACAGGGCGAGAGACCCAGTACTTC. The chain links TRBV5-4 to TRBJ2-5, with 8 bases lining up with TRBD1. This CDR3 comprises 16 residues. Trimming cost V 4 bases and J 4 bases; bases outside gene matches: 12. Germline V gene lookup returns CDR1 SGHNT and CDR2 YYREEE (reference sequence).

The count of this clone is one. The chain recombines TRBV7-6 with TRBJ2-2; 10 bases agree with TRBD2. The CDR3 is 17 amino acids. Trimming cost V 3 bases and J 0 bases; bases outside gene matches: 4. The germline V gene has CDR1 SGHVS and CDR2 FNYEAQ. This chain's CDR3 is CASSFLAGATNTGELFF. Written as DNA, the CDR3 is TGTGCCAGCAGCTTTCTAGCGGGGGCCACGAACACCGGGGAGCTGTTTTTT.

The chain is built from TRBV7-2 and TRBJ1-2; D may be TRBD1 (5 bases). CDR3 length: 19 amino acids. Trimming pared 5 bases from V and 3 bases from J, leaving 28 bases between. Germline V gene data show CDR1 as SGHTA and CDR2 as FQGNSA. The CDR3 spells CASSPWEKRDPQWDYGYTF. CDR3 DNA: TGTGCCAGCAGCCCCTGGGAGAAAAGGGACCCGCAATGGGACTATGGCTACACCTTC. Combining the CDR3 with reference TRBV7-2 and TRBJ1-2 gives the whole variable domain GAGVSQSPSNKVTEKGKDVELRCDPISGHTALYWYRQSLGQGLEFLIYFQGNSAPDKSGLPSDRFSAERTGGSVSTLTIQRTQQEDSAVYLCASSPWEKRDPQWDYGYTFGSGTRLTVV.

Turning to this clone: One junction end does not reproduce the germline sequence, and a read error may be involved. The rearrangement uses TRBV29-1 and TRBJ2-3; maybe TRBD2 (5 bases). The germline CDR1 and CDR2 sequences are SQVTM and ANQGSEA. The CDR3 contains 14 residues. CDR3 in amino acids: CSVERVRGTYTQYF. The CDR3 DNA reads TGCAGCGTTGAGCGGGTACGCGGCACATATACGCAGTATTTT.

The CDR3 DNA reads as TGCGCCAGCAGCTTGACAGGGGGCCGTAACACCGGGGAGCTGTTTTTT. This gives the protein CASSLTGGRNTGELFF. V is TRBV5-1 and J is TRBJ2-2; 9 bases are shared with TRBD1. The CDR3 sequence is 16 residues long. V gave up 1 base and J gave up 2 bases; unmatched junction bases: 3. Germline-derived CDR1 and CDR2 are SGHRS and YFSETQ.

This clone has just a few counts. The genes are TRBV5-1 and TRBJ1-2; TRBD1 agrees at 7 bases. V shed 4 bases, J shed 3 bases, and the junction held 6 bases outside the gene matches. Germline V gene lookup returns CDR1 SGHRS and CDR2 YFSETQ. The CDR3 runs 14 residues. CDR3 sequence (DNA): TGCGCCAGCAGCCCAACAGGGGACTACTATGGCTACACCTTC. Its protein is CASSPTGDYYGYTF.